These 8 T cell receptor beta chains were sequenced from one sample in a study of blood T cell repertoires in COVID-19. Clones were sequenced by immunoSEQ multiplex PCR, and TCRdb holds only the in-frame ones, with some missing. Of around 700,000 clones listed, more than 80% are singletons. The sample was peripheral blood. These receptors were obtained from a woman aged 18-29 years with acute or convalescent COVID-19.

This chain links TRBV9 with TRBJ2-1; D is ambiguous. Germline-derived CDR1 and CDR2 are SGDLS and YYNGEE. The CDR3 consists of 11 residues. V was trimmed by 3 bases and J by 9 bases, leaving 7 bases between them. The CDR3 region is CASSATFEQFF. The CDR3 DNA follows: TGTGCCAGCAGCGCTACCTTTGAGCAGTTCTTC.

In nucleotides, the CDR3 is TGCGCCAGCAGCCGAGACAGGGGACAGCCCCAGCATTTT. It yields the protein CASSRDRGQPQHF. This sequence joins TRBV4-1 and TRBJ1-5; TRBD1 aligns across 8 bases. Germline loops: CDR1 MGHRA, CDR2 YSYEKL. This CDR3 has 13 amino acids. The junction had 3 bases not matched to a gene; V was cut back by 4 bases and J by 7 bases.

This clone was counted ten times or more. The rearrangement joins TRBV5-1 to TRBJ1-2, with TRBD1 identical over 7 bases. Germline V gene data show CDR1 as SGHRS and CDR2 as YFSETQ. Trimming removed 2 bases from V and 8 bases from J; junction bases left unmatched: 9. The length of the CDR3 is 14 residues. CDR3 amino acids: CASSFGRQGVGYTF. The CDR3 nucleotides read TGCGCCAGCAGCTTTGGGCGACAGGGCGTCGGCTACACCTTC.

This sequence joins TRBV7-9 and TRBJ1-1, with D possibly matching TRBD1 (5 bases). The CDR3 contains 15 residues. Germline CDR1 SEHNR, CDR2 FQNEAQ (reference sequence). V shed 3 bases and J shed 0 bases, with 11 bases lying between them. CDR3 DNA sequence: TGTGCCAGCAGCTTGGGTGCACAGGTGAACACTGAAGCTTTCTTT. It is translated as CASSLGAQVNTEAFF.

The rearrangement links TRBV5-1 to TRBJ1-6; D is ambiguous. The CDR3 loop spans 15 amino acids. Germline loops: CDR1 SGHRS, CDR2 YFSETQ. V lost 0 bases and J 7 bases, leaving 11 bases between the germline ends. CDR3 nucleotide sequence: TGCGCCAGCAGCTTGGTAAACGGGAACAATTCACCCCTCCACTTT. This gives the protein CASSLVNGNNSPLHF.

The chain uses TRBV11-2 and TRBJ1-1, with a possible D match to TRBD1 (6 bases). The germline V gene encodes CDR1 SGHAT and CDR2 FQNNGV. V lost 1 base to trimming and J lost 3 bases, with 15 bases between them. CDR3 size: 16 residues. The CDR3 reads CASSLVYPRGDTEAFF. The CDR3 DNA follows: TGTGCCAGCAGCTTAGTATATCCCAGGGGAGACACTGAAGCTTTCTTT.

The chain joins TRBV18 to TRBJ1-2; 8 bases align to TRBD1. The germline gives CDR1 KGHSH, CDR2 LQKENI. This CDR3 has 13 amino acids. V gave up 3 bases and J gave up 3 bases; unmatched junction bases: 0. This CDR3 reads CASSPTGDYGYTF. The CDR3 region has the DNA TGTGCCAGCTCACCGACAGGGGACTATGGCTACACCTTC. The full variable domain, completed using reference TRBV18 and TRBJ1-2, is NAGVMQNPRHLVRRRGQEARLRCSPMKGHSHVYWYRQLPEEGLKFMVYLQKENIIDESGMPKERFSAEFPKEGPSILRIQQVVRGDSAAYFCASSPTGDYGYTFGSGTRLTVV.

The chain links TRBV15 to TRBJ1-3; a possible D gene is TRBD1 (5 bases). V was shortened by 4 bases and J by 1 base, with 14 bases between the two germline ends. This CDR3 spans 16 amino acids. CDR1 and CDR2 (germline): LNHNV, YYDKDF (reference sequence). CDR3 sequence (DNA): TGTGCCACCAGCATCAGTGAGACAGTTTCTGGAAACACCATATATTTT. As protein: CATSISETVSGNTIYF.